Following are 22 T cell receptor beta chains from one sample sequenced in a study of shared clonotypes between healthy human individuals. CD45RO-negative CD8 cells positively selected for CCR7 made up the naive population, which excluded terminally differentiated effector memory CD45RA+ cells. This table comes from immunoSEQ multiplex PCR, and its TCRdb copy is limited to in-frame clones, with some not included. The data show under 700,000 clones, approximately 95% seen once. The sample was naive CD8+ T cells sorted from blood. The receptor source for this set is a woman in her twenties or thirties in good health.

This clone appeared a single time. The J gene is TRBJ2-1, the V gene TRBV29-1; D is perhaps TRBD2 (6 bases). Germline V gene sequence: CDR1 SQVTM, CDR2 ANQGSEA. The V gene lost 1 base and the J gene lost 0 bases, with 10 bases spanning the gap. This CDR3 contains 15 residues. The CDR3 is CSVEAATSSYNEQFF. CDR3 bases: TGCAGCGTTGAAGCGGCGACTAGCTCCTACAATGAGCAGTTCTTC.

The J gene is TRBJ2-3, the V gene TRBV6-1, with unresolved D. Trimming stripped 3 bases from V and 7 bases from J, with 11 bases between. The germline gives CDR1 MNHNS, CDR2 SASEGT. The CDR3 is 13 amino acids. The CDR3 loop is CASSDWQVHTQYF. The CDR3 bases are TGTGCCAGCAGTGACTGGCAGGTCCATACGCAGTATTTT.

The chain links TRBV19 to TRBJ2-3; D is unclear. Germline V CDR1 and CDR2: LNHDA, SQIVND (reference sequence). Trimming removed 4 bases from V and 3 bases from J, with 2 bases in between. The CDR3 is 11 amino acids. This CDR3 is CASSKTDTQYF. The CDR3 DNA follows: TGTGCCAGTAGTAAGACAGATACGCAGTATTTT. The variable domain in full, completed from reference TRBV19 and TRBJ2-3, reads DGGITQSPKYLFRKEGQNVTLSCEQNLNHDAMYWYRQDPGQGLRLIYYSQIVNDFQKGDIAEGYSVSREKKESFPLTVTSAQKNPTAFYLCASSKTDTQYFGPGTRLTVL.

The gene calls are TRBV4-1 and TRBJ2-7; 9 positions agree with TRBD2. Trimming took 0 bases from V and 7 from J; bases not matched to a gene: 7. Germline CDR1 reads MGHRA; CDR2 reads YSYEKL. CDR3 length: 15 residues. The CDR3 is CASSQDPGLASEQYF. The DNA of the CDR3 is TGCGCCAGCAGCCAAGATCCGGGACTAGCCTCTGAGCAGTACTTC.

CDR3 DNA: TGTGCCAGCAGCGTAGGGGACCGATTAGCGGGAGGGCCCGTCACCGGGGAGCTGTTTTTT. This gives the protein CASSVGDRLAGGPVTGELFF. The chain combines TRBV9 with TRBJ2-2; 11 positions agree with TRBD2. Losses at the gene ends were 0 bases for V and 4 bases for J; bases not matched to a gene: 14. CDR1 and CDR2 from the germline V gene are SGDLS and YYNGEE. The CDR3 extends over 20 amino acids.

The chain links TRBV11-2 to TRBJ2-7, with 10 bases identical to TRBD2. CDR1 and CDR2 (germline): SGHAT, FQNNGV. Trimming at V came to 3 bases and at J to 3 bases, leaving 8 bases not matched to a gene. This CDR3 spans 16 amino acids. The chain's CDR3 is CASSFGATSGNYEQYF. CDR3 DNA: TGTGCCAGCAGCTTCGGGGCAACTAGCGGGAACTACGAGCAGTACTTC.

V and J are TRBV19 and TRBJ2-1; D unresolved. Germline V gene lookup returns CDR1 LNHDA and CDR2 SQIVND (reference sequence). CDR3 size: 14 residues. Trimming removed 1 base at V and 5 bases at J, with 9 bases between. CDR3 region: CASSIVAHHNEQFF. Here the CDR3 DNA reads TGTGCCAGTAGTATAGTGGCCCACCACAATGAGCAGTTCTTC.

V gene TRBV11-2 combines with J gene TRBJ1-1, with 9 bases identical to TRBD1. The trim removed 5 bases at V and 6 bases at J, leaving 10 bases unmatched. The V gene's germline CDR1 is SGHAT and CDR2 FQNNGV. The CDR3 totals 15 residues. The CDR3 loop reads CASSPTDRGVPEAFF. The CDR3 region has the DNA TGTGCCAGCAGCCCGACGGACAGGGGCGTTCCTGAAGCTTTCTTT.

The V and J genes are TRBV9 and TRBJ1-1; TRBD1 might be the D (5 bases). In germline, CDR1 is SGDLS, CDR2 YYNGEE. The CDR3 contains 14 residues. Trimming shortened V by 0 bases and J by 5 bases, and 11 bases separated the two germline ends. DNA of the CDR3: TGTGCCAGCAGCGTAGCCAGGGAAATAACTGAAGCTTTCTTT. As protein: CASSVAREITEAFF.

This chain links TRBV19 with TRBJ2-2; 8 bases agree with TRBD1. This CDR3 region has 14 residues. Trimming at V came to 7 bases and at J to 7 bases, leaving 8 bases not matched to a gene. Germline-derived CDR1 and CDR2 are LNHDA and SQIVND (reference sequence). The DNA for the CDR3 is TGTGCCAGTATAGACAGGGGAGCGAACGGGGAGCTGTTTTTT. Encoded protein: CASIDRGANGELFF.

The chain is built from TRBV15 and TRBJ2-2, with 9 bases aligning to TRBD2. The germline gives CDR1 LNHNV, CDR2 YYDKDF (reference sequence). The length of the CDR3 is 16 residues. The V gene end was trimmed by 3 bases and the J gene end by 4 bases; junction bases not matched to a gene: 6. The CDR3 loop is CATSRRGRVTTGELFF. The CDR3 coding sequence is TGTGCCACCAGCAGGCGCGGGAGGGTGACCACCGGGGAGCTGTTTTTT.

The chain joins TRBV27 to TRBJ2-5; 7 bases align to TRBD2. The J call may be wrong; the DNA end is better matched by TRBJ2-7. Germline values: CDR1 MNHEY, CDR2 SMNVEV (reference sequence). CDR3 length: 13 residues. CDR3 in amino acids: CASSLRAGYEQYF. In DNA, the CDR3 is TGTGCCAGCAGTTTGAGAGCGGGATACGAGCAGTACTTC.

This sequence joins TRBV27 and TRBJ2-1; D may match TRBD1 or TRBD2 (6 bases each). The CDR3 extends over 14 amino acids. Germline V gene lookup returns CDR1 MNHEY and CDR2 SMNVEV (reference sequence). Trimming took 2 bases from V and 4 from J, leaving 9 bases between them. CDR3 sequence (DNA): TGTGCCAGCAGTTTAGAGGGGGGATACAATGAGCAGTTCTTC. Translated: CASSLEGGYNEQFF.

The gene calls are TRBV9 and TRBJ1-3; tentative D call: TRBD1 (6 bases). The ends were cut back, 0 bases at V and 3 bases at J, with 10 bases in the middle. The germline V gene has CDR1 SGDLS and CDR2 YYNGEE. CDR3 length: 15 residues. CDR3 sequence reads: CASSVGSGVGNTIYF. Here the CDR3 DNA reads TGTGCCAGCAGCGTAGGTTCAGGGGTTGGAAACACCATATATTTT.

The chain is built from TRBV5-6 and TRBJ1-3; the D gene is possibly TRBD1 (6 bases). V lost 4 bases and J 7 bases, leaving 21 bases between the germline ends. The CDR3 contains 16 residues. Germline V CDR1 and CDR2: SGHDT, YYEEEE. CDR3 in DNA: TGTGCCAGCAGCGACGATAATACAGGGCGTGATAACACCATATATTTT. Amino acids: CASSDDNTGRDNTIYF.

The chain is built from TRBV5-1 and TRBJ2-7, with 9 bases matching TRBD1. The ends lost 4 bases at V and 2 bases at J; junction bases unmatched: 10. Germline V CDR1 and CDR2: SGHRS, YFSETQ. CDR3 length equals 16 residues. In nucleotides, the CDR3 is TGCGCCAGCAGCCCGGGACAGGGCATGAACACCTACGAGCAGTACTTC. Amino acids: CASSPGQGMNTYEQYF.

Notes on this clone: Other DNA sequences in the same sample also yield this CDR3. CDR3 residues: CASSLRTGYEQYF. The CDR3 DNA is TGTGCCAGCAGTTTAAGGACAGGCTACGAGCAGTACTTC. V usage is TRBV28 and J usage is TRBJ2-7; TRBD1 agrees at 7 bases. The junction had 1 base not matched to a gene; V was cut back by 2 bases and J by 3 bases. The germline CDR1 and CDR2 sequences are MDHEN and SYDVKM. The CDR3 covers 13 residues. Together with reference TRBV28 and TRBJ2-7, the CDR3 gives the full variable domain: DVKVTQSSRYLVKRTGEKVFLECVQDMDHENMFWYRQDPGLGLRLIYFSYDVKMKEKGDIPEGYSVSREKKERFSLILESASTNQTSMYLCASSLRTGYEQYFGPGTRLTVT.

This clone was counted only a few times. The chain recombines TRBV28 with TRBJ2-1, with 8 bases fitting TRBD1. The CDR3 sequence is 14 residues long. With V trimmed by 5 bases and J by 5 bases, 5 bases remained unmatched. Germline assignment: CDR1 MDHEN and CDR2 SYDVKM. The CDR3 reads CASSPGTGNNEQFF. The DNA for the CDR3 is TGTGCCAGCAGTCCCGGGACAGGAAACAATGAGCAGTTCTTC.

The CDR3 is CASRSLPSLNEQFF. CDR3 nucleotides: TGTGCCAGCAGGAGCCTACCTAGCCTCAATGAGCAGTTCTTC. V gene TRBV2 combines with J gene TRBJ2-1; TRBD2 is a possible D gene (5 bases). V was clipped by 6 bases and J by 6 bases, with 15 bases between them. The CDR3 covers 14 residues. CDR1 and CDR2 (germline): SNHLY, FYNNEI.

The chain carries TRBV6-5 and TRBJ2-1, with unresolved D. The germline CDR1 and CDR2 sequences are MNHEY and SVGAGI. Trimming left V 9 bases short and J 0 bases short, with 9 bases between. The CDR3 consists of 13 residues. CDR3 coding DNA: TGTGCCAGTTCACTCAGCTCCTACAATGAGCAGTTCTTC. It yields the protein CASSLSSYNEQFF.

V usage is TRBV27 and J usage is TRBJ1-5, with D tentatively TRBD1 (6 bases). V dropped 0 bases and J dropped 2 bases, with 11 bases sitting between them. The CDR3 consists of 16 residues. The germline V gene has CDR1 MNHEY and CDR2 SMNVEV (reference sequence). CDR3 loop: CASSLSGGAGNQPQHF. The DNA for the CDR3 is TGTGCCAGCAGTTTATCTGGGGGGGCTGGCAATCAGCCCCAGCATTTT.

This chain connects TRBV19 to TRBJ2-7; TRBD1 matches 7 bases. The germline V gene has CDR1 LNHDA and CDR2 SQIVND (reference sequence). This CDR3 has 15 amino acids. V lost 3 bases to trimming and J lost 4 bases; unmatched junction nucleotides: 9. DNA of the CDR3: TGTGCCAGTAGTATGATGACAGGGTCTAATTACGAGCAGTACTTC. The encoded protein is CASSMMTGSNYEQYF.